A single sample is the source of the 14 T cell receptor beta chains below, sequenced in a study of CD8 T cells in Susac syndrome. Random hexamers primed reverse transcription of about 0.5 to 1 ug RNA. Using its own MiXCR run on the immunoSEQ multiplex PCR reads, TCRdb lists one record per CDR3 protein. In the table there are about 190,000 distinct CDR3 sequences, roughly 95% of which are singletons. Source material: CD4+ T cells from PBMCs. The receptors shown here come from a human donor with Susac syndrome.

The V and J genes are TRBV29-1 and TRBJ1-3, with TRBD1 matching over 8 bases. Germline V gene data show CDR1 as SQVTM and CDR2 as ANQGSEA. The CDR3 runs to 13 residues. With V trimmed by 4 bases and J by 4 bases, 3 bases remained unmatched. In nucleotides, the CDR3 is TGCAGCGTTGGGAGGACAGGGGGAAACACCATATATTTT. This translates into CSVGRTGGNTIYF.

This clonotype was counted a single time. The J gene is TRBJ1-6, the V gene TRBV20-1; unclear D gene. The CDR3 loop spans 17 amino acids. Germline CDR1 reads DFQATT; CDR2 reads SNEGSKA (reference sequence). Trimming took 0 bases from V and 5 from J, leaving 17 bases between them. CDR3 amino acids: CSAREPAGVKNNSPLHF. The DNA of the CDR3 is TGCAGTGCTAGAGAGCCTGCTGGGGTCAAGAATAATTCACCCCTCCACTTT.

V usage is TRBV12-3 or TRBV12-4 and J usage is TRBJ2-5, with unresolved D. The CDR3 extends over 15 amino acids. The germline V and J ends were trimmed by 1 base and 5 bases, with 14 bases remaining between them. The CDR3 loop is CASSLGTRIGETQYF. DNA for the CDR3: TGTGCCAGCAGTTTAGGTACCAGAATAGGGGAGACCCAGTACTTC.

The chain employs TRBV3-1 and TRBJ1-4; D is unclear. Trimming took 1 base from V and 0 from J, leaving 6 bases between them. The CDR3 is 15 residues long. Germline CDR1 and CDR2: LGHDT and YNNKEL (reference sequence). The CDR3 reads CASSQGVATNEKLFF. CDR3 nucleotide sequence: TGTGCCAGCAGCCAAGGGGTTGCAACTAATGAAAAACTGTTTTTT.

V and J are TRBV20-1 and TRBJ1-1; D is unresolved. Trimming took 7 bases from V and 4 from J, leaving 10 bases between them. CDR1 is DFQATT, CDR2 SNEGSKA, per germline (reference sequence). The CDR3 sequence is 11 residues long. CDR3 nucleotide sequence: TGCAGTGTCATGTCCGTCACTGAAGCTTTCTTT. This translates into CSVMSVTEAFF.

The genes are TRBV6-5 and TRBJ2-7; 10 nucleotides line up with TRBD2. The length of the CDR3 is 15 residues. CDR1 MNHEY and CDR2 SVGAGI come from the germline V gene. After removal of 6 bases from V and 3 bases from J, the junction contained 8 bases not matched to a gene. The DNA for the CDR3 is TGTGCCAGCAGACCACTAGCGGGAAGACTCTACGAGCAGTACTTC. Protein product: CASRPLAGRLYEQYF.

The chain carries TRBV12-3 or TRBV12-4 and TRBJ2-7, with 11 bases that match TRBD2. The trim removed 6 bases at V and 0 bases at J, leaving 4 bases unmatched. CDR3 length: 15 amino acids. The CDR3 region is CASRSTSGGSYEQYF. In nucleotides, the CDR3 is TGTGCCAGCAGGTCCACTAGCGGGGGCTCCTACGAGCAGTACTTC.

DNA of the CDR3: TGCAGTGCTTTTGACAGGGGGGAGGAAAAACTGTTTTTT. Translation: CSAFDRGEEKLFF. J is TRBJ1-4 and V is TRBV20-1; 9 positions match TRBD1. V dropped 5 bases and J dropped 8; count of bases not matched to a gene: 6. Germline loops: CDR1 DFQATT, CDR2 SNEGSKA (reference sequence). The CDR3 is 13 amino acids.

This chain links TRBV30 with TRBJ1-1; 7 bases match TRBD1. CDR1 is GTSNPN, CDR2 SVGIG, per germline (reference sequence). V gave up 5 bases and J gave up 0 bases; unmatched junction bases: 3. There are 13 residues in the CDR3. This CDR3 reads CAWGTEMNTEAFF. In nucleotides, the CDR3 is TGTGCCTGGGGGACAGAGATGAACACTGAAGCTTTCTTT.

The chain links TRBV29-1 to TRBJ2-5; 8 bases line up with TRBD2. The germline CDR1 and CDR2 sequences are SQVTM and ANQGSEA. V shed 7 bases and J 3 bases; nucleotides not matched to a gene: 13. The CDR3 length is 15 residues. CDR3 in DNA: TGCAGCGCCGTCCCAGACGGGGGGGCGAAAGAGACCCAGTACTTC. Translated, it gives CSAVPDGGAKETQYF.

The chain carries TRBV7-3 and TRBJ2-3; possibly TRBD1 for D (6 bases). This CDR3 has 15 amino acids. The V end was cut by 1 base, the J end by 5 bases, with 13 bases between. The germline V gene has CDR1 SGHTA and CDR2 FQGTGA. As DNA, the CDR3 is TGTGCCAGCAGCTTAATTCCAGGGGTAGGAGATACGCAGTATTTT. It encodes CASSLIPGVGDTQYF.

The chain joins TRBV27 to TRBJ1-3; no definite D call. Germline V lookup: CDR1 MNHEY, CDR2 SMNVEV (reference sequence). The CDR3 is 10 residues long. V was trimmed by 11 bases and J by 6 bases, leaving 8 bases between them. CDR3 amino acids: CALVKNTIYF. The CDR3 coding sequence is TGTGCCTTGGTTAAAAACACCATATATTTT.

The rearrangement uses TRBV28 and TRBJ2-7; 8 nucleotides line up with TRBD1. The V segment lost 6 bases and the J segment 2 bases; nucleotides outside the gene matches: 9. Germline V gene sequence: CDR1 MDHEN, CDR2 SYDVKM. The CDR3 runs to 15 residues. In nucleotides, the CDR3 is TGTGCCAGCAGCCGGACCGGGACAGGAGCCTACGAGCAGTACTTC. It is translated as CASSRTGTGAYEQYF. Based on the CDR3 plus reference TRBV28 and TRBJ2-7, the full variable domain is DVKVTQSSRYLVKRTGEKVFLECVQDMDHENMFWYRQDPGLGLRLIYFSYDVKMKEKGDIPEGYSVSREKKERFSLILESASTNQTSMYLCASSRTGTGAYEQYFGPGTRLTVT.

V is TRBV20-1 and J is TRBJ2-5; 7 bases are a match to TRBD1. CDR3 length: 14 amino acids. Germline-derived CDR1 and CDR2 are DFQATT and SNEGSKA (reference sequence). Trimming cost V 5 bases and J 1 base; bases outside gene matches: 7. As DNA, the CDR3 is TGCAGTGCTGAATTAGACAGGGCCCAAGAGACCCAGTACTTC. Amino acid sequence: CSAELDRAQETQYF.